This T cell receptor (beta chain) was sequenced in a study of blood T cell repertoires in COVID-19. CDR1 and CDR2 from the germline V gene are KGHDR and SFDVKD. CDR3 length: 19 amino acids. After removal of 1 base from V and 6 bases from J, the junction contained 16 bases not matched to a gene. The protocol was immunoSEQ multiplex PCR, while the TCRdb copy is restricted to in-frame clones and leaves out a portion. The top ten hold about 7% of the sample, which has approximately 200,000 clones, 80% to 90% seen once. The sequence was obtained from a young man in a cohort exposed to, infected with or recovered from COVID-19 (not recorded which). The gene calls are TRBV24-1 and TRBJ2-3; 9 bases are shared with TRBD2. The sequenced sample consisted of PBMCs or T cells enriched from blood (not recorded which). In DNA form, the CDR3 reads TGTGCCACCAGTGATTTCGCGGGTTCGGCGGGAGGGGGTGCGGATACGCAGTATTTT. It encodes CATSDFAGSAGGGADTQYF.